A selection of T cell receptor beta chains follows, all from one sample in a study of T-cell memory formation after mild COVID-19. TCRdb called the 5' RACE reads again in MiXCR, with one record for every CDR3 protein. The sample has hundreds of thousands of distinct CDR3 sequences, over 15% seen once; the top ten hold about 12%. Sequences were obtained from PBMCs or a T cell subset sorted from them (not recorded which). Source of these receptors: an adult woman who had mild COVID-19 (a few samples of this study predate the infection). Cell type and time point are not known. The CDR3 runs from the conserved cysteine through the conserved F or W. The D gene is left open where the match is weak. The size field is filled for only some rows; it gives once, few, many or a size class.

V gene: TRBV7-9
D gene: -
J gene: TRBJ2-7
clone size: -
CDR3 protein: CASSLPSDSSTYEQYF
CDR3 DNA: TGTGCCAGCAGCCTACCCTCGGACAGCTCAACCTACGAGCAGTACTTC

V gene: TRBV11-2
D gene: -
J gene: TRBJ2-7
clone size: -
CDR3 protein: CASSLDRASVYEQYF
CDR3 DNA: TGTGCCAGCAGCTTAGATCGGGCGAGCGTGTACGAGCAGTACTTC

V gene: TRBV5-4
D gene: TRBD2
J gene: TRBJ2-3
clone size: -
CDR3 protein: CASSSRTSASTDTQYF
CDR3 DNA: TGTGCCAGCAGCTCTAGGACTAGCGCAAGCACAGATACGCAGTATTTT

V gene: TRBV15
D gene: -
J gene: TRBJ2-3
clone size: few
CDR3 protein: CATSRDTASGDTQYF
CDR3 DNA: TGTGCCACCAGCAGAGATACTGCTTCAGGAGATACGCAGTATTTT

V gene: TRBV5-1
D gene: TRBD2
J gene: TRBJ2-3
clone size: few
CDR3 protein: CASLTPSGRTDTQYF
CDR3 DNA: TGCGCCAGCTTGACTCCCAGCGGGAGGACAGATACGCAGTATTTT

V gene: TRBV4-1
D gene: -
J gene: TRBJ2-5
clone size: -
CDR3 protein: CASSPDAETQYF
CDR3 DNA: TGCGCCAGCAGCCCAGATGCGGAGACCCAGTACTTC

V gene: TRBV29-1
D gene: -
J gene: TRBJ2-7
clone size: few
CDR3 protein: CSVRSRQATYEQYF
CDR3 DNA: TGCAGCGTTCGTTCCCGACAGGCAACCTACGAGCAGTACTTC

V gene: TRBV15
D gene: TRBD1
J gene: TRBJ2-7
clone size: -
CDR3 protein: CATSRDQGQTYEQYF
CDR3 DNA: TGTGCCACCAGCAGAGATCAGGGACAGACCTACGAGCAGTACTTC

V gene: TRBV24-1
D gene: TRBD1
J gene: TRBJ2-1
clone size: -
CDR3 protein: CATSDWEGQGYNEQFF
CDR3 DNA: TGTGCCACCAGTGATTGGGAGGGACAGGGCTACAATGAGCAGTTCTTC

V gene: TRBV12-3/TRBV12-4
D gene: -
J gene: TRBJ1-2
clone size: few
CDR3 protein: CASSLFGQTYGYTF
CDR3 DNA: TGTGCCAGCAGTTTATTCGGACAGACCTATGGCTACACCTTC

V gene: TRBV7-2
D gene: -
J gene: TRBJ1-5
clone size: -
CDR3 protein: CASSLEQHQPQHF
CDR3 DNA: TGTGCCAGCAGCTTAGAACAACATCAGCCCCAGCATTTT

V gene: TRBV24-1
D gene: -
J gene: TRBJ2-1
clone size: few
CDR3 protein: CATSDLGGRRNEQFF
CDR3 DNA: TGTGCCACCAGTGATTTAGGAGGGAGAAGGAATGAGCAGTTCTTC

V gene: TRBV4-3
D gene: TRBD2
J gene: TRBJ2-7
clone size: few
CDR3 protein: CASRQILAGVYHCGDEQYF
CDR3 DNA: TGCGCCAGCCGTCAGATTTTGGCGGGAGTATATCATTGTGGGGACGAGCAGTACTTC

V gene: TRBV19
D gene: TRBD2
J gene: TRBJ2-7
clone size: -
CDR3 protein: CASSTRPGLAGGVSSYEQYF
CDR3 DNA: TGTGCCAGTAGTACGAGACCGGGACTAGCGGGAGGGGTAAGCTCCTACGAGCAGTACTTC

V gene: TRBV20-1
D gene: -
J gene: TRBJ2-7
clone size: -
CDR3 protein: CSGLARPMLSSYEQYF
CDR3 DNA: TGCAGTGGATTGGCTAGACCGATGCTGAGCTCCTACGAGCAGTACTTC

V gene: TRBV5-1
D gene: TRBD2
J gene: TRBJ2-3
clone size: -
CDR3 protein: CASRASGVLDTQYF
CDR3 DNA: TGCGCCAGCAGGGCTAGCGGGGTGCTAGATACGCAGTATTTT

V gene: TRBV5-1
D gene: -
J gene: TRBJ2-7
clone size: -
CDR3 protein: CASSRSRGVGYEQYF
CDR3 DNA: TGCGCCAGCAGCCGGTCGAGAGGGGTCGGTTACGAGCAGTACTTC

V gene: TRBV5-6
D gene: -
J gene: TRBJ1-2
clone size: many
CDR3 protein: CASSLGHNYGYTF
CDR3 DNA: TGTGCCAGCAGCTTGGGACATAACTATGGCTACACCTTC

V gene: TRBV7-8
D gene: TRBD2
J gene: TRBJ2-1
clone size: -
CDR3 protein: CASSLAHRPGLGEAYNEQFF
CDR3 DNA: TGTGCCAGCAGCTTAGCACACCGACCGGGACTAGGGGAGGCCTACAATGAGCAGTTCTTC

V gene: TRBV6-2/TRBV6-3
D gene: -
J gene: TRBJ1-1
clone size: -
CDR3 protein: CASSYNRPNTEAFF
CDR3 DNA: TGTGCCAGCAGTTATAACAGGCCGAACACTGAAGCTTTCTTT

V gene: TRBV7-3
D gene: -
J gene: TRBJ1-1
clone size: few
CDR3 protein: CASSFDRTKNTEAFF
CDR3 DNA: TGTGCCAGCAGCTTCGACCGGACTAAGAACACTGAAGCTTTCTTT

V gene: TRBV24-1
D gene: -
J gene: TRBJ2-7
clone size: once
CDR3 protein: CATSEGGTASYEQYF
CDR3 DNA: TGTGCCACCAGTGAGGGCGGGACAGCTAGCTACGAGCAGTACTTC

V gene: TRBV29-1
D gene: -
J gene: TRBJ1-1
clone size: -
CDR3 protein: CSASDAQGLNTEAFF
CDR3 DNA: TGCAGCGCCTCTGACGCGCAGGGGTTGAACACTGAAGCTTTCTTT

V gene: TRBV7-9
D gene: -
J gene: TRBJ1-1
clone size: -
CDR3 protein: CASSRKGMNTEAFF
CDR3 DNA: TGTGCCAGCAGCCGGAAGGGGATGAACACTGAAGCTTTCTTT

V gene: TRBV24-1
D gene: -
J gene: TRBJ2-1
clone size: few
CDR3 protein: CATSDPGSSYNEQFF
CDR3 DNA: TGTGCCACCAGTGATCCAGGGAGCTCCTACAATGAGCAGTTCTTC

V gene: TRBV24-1
D gene: TRBD2
J gene: TRBJ2-1
clone size: few
CDR3 protein: CATSDPQPGTSGTYNEQFF
CDR3 DNA: TGTGCCACCAGTGATCCCCAGCCGGGGACTAGCGGTACCTACAATGAGCAGTTCTTC

V gene: TRBV4-1
D gene: -
J gene: TRBJ2-3
clone size: few
CDR3 protein: CASSKAVGDTQYF
CDR3 DNA: TGCGCCAGCAGCAAAGCCGTAGGAGATACGCAGTATTTT

V gene: TRBV7-9
D gene: -
J gene: TRBJ2-2
clone size: few
CDR3 protein: CASSSDQPPGELFF
CDR3 DNA: TGTGCCAGCAGCTCCGACCAACCCCCCGGGGAGCTGTTTTTT

V gene: TRBV6-5
D gene: TRBD2
J gene: TRBJ2-5
clone size: few
CDR3 protein: CASSYGLAGGIQETQYF
CDR3 DNA: TGTGCCAGCAGTTACGGTCTAGCGGGGGGCATACAAGAGACCCAGTACTTC

V gene: TRBV6-2/TRBV6-3
D gene: TRBD2
J gene: TRBJ2-1
clone size: few
CDR3 protein: CASSFLGLAGVDEQFF
CDR3 DNA: TGTGCCAGCAGCTTCCTCGGACTAGCGGGAGTGGATGAGCAGTTCTTC

V gene: TRBV29-1
D gene: TRBD1
J gene: TRBJ1-1
clone size: -
CDR3 protein: CSLRGEGLNTEAFF
CDR3 DNA: TGCAGCCTCAGGGGGGAGGGCCTGAACACTGAAGCTTTCTTT

V gene: TRBV4-1
D gene: -
J gene: TRBJ2-3
clone size: -
CDR3 protein: CASSQEGVADTQYF
CDR3 DNA: TGCGCCAGCAGCCAAGAGGGGGTTGCAGATACGCAGTATTTT

V gene: TRBV9
D gene: -
J gene: TRBJ2-1
clone size: -
CDR3 protein: CASSPGILYNEQFF
CDR3 DNA: TGTGCCAGCAGCCCGGGGATACTCTACAATGAGCAGTTCTTC

V gene: TRBV9
D gene: -
J gene: TRBJ2-7
clone size: few
CDR3 protein: CASSAGIHEAYEQYF
CDR3 DNA: TGTGCCAGCAGCGCCGGGATTCACGAAGCCTACGAGCAGTACTTC

V gene: TRBV11-3
D gene: -
J gene: TRBJ2-1
clone size: few
CDR3 protein: CASSSRLSGNEQFF
CDR3 DNA: TGTGCCAGCAGCTCCAGGTTGTCCGGCAATGAGCAGTTCTTC

V gene: TRBV6-5
D gene: -
J gene: TRBJ1-1
clone size: -
CDR3 protein: CASSPPQGRRTEAFF
CDR3 DNA: TGTGCCAGCAGCCCCCCTCAGGGAAGGAGGACTGAAGCTTTCTTT

V gene: TRBV12-3/TRBV12-4
D gene: TRBD1
J gene: TRBJ2-5
clone size: -
CDR3 protein: CASSYTGTGAEETQYF
CDR3 DNA: TGTGCCAGCAGTTACACCGGGACAGGGGCGGAAGAGACCCAGTACTTC

V gene: TRBV7-7
D gene: TRBD2
J gene: TRBJ2-7
clone size: -
CDR3 protein: CASSLAPITGGSSYEQYF
CDR3 DNA: TGTGCTAGCAGCTTAGCTCCGATTACAGGCGGGAGCTCCTACGAGCAGTACTTC

V gene: TRBV9
D gene: TRBD2
J gene: TRBJ2-1
clone size: few
CDR3 protein: CASTPGLAGGPYQAEQFF
CDR3 DNA: TGTGCCAGCACCCCAGGACTAGCGGGAGGGCCGTATCAGGCTGAGCAGTTCTTC

V gene: TRBV3-1
D gene: -
J gene: TRBJ1-1
clone size: -
CDR3 protein: CASSPSGSQSWTEAFF
CDR3 DNA: TGTGCCAGCAGCCCGTCCGGGTCTCAAAGTTGGACTGAAGCTTTCTTT

V gene: TRBV4-1
D gene: -
J gene: TRBJ1-1
clone size: few
CDR3 protein: CASSLPNSGTEAFF
CDR3 DNA: TGCGCCAGCAGCCTTCCGAACTCAGGGACTGAAGCTTTCTTT

V gene: TRBV19
D gene: TRBD1
J gene: TRBJ2-7
clone size: few
CDR3 protein: CASSWTGATYEQYF
CDR3 DNA: TGTGCCAGTAGCTGGACAGGGGCCACCTACGAGCAGTACTTC

V gene: TRBV7-2
D gene: -
J gene: TRBJ2-5
clone size: few
CDR3 protein: CASSLGDVSQETQYF
CDR3 DNA: TGTGCCAGCAGCTTAGGGGACGTTTCCCAAGAGACCCAGTACTTC

V gene: TRBV7-7
D gene: TRBD2
J gene: TRBJ2-5
clone size: once
CDR3 protein: CASSPRVWGGPPQETQYF
CDR3 DNA: TGTGCTAGCAGCCCACGAGTTTGGGGGGGTCCCCCTCAAGAGACCCAGTACTTC

V gene: TRBV7-6
D gene: -
J gene: TRBJ2-1
clone size: -
CDR3 protein: CASSPTGSKSSYNEQFF
CDR3 DNA: TGTGCCAGCAGCCCGACCGGGAGCAAAAGCTCCTACAATGAGCAGTTCTTC

V gene: TRBV7-7
D gene: TRBD2
J gene: TRBJ2-7
clone size: many
CDR3 protein: CASSLGAGGSYEQYF
CDR3 DNA: TGTGCTAGCAGCTTAGGAGCGGGAGGCTCCTACGAGCAGTACTTC

V gene: TRBV7-3
D gene: TRBD1
J gene: TRBJ2-1
clone size: few
CDR3 protein: CASSPLGQAQFF
CDR3 DNA: TGTGCCAGCAGCCCCCTCGGACAGGCTCAGTTCTTC

V gene: TRBV12-3/TRBV12-4
D gene: TRBD1
J gene: TRBJ1-1
clone size: -
CDR3 protein: CASRGQGTGTEAFF
CDR3 DNA: TGTGCCAGCAGAGGACAGGGGACTGGAACTGAAGCTTTCTTT

V gene: TRBV6-5
D gene: TRBD2
J gene: TRBJ2-7
clone size: -
CDR3 protein: CASSLGRAGYEQYF
CDR3 DNA: TGTGCCAGCAGTCTCGGGAGGGCCGGCTACGAGCAGTACTTC

V gene: TRBV24-1
D gene: TRBD1
J gene: TRBJ2-7
clone size: -
CDR3 protein: CATSGFGQGSSYEQYF
CDR3 DNA: TGTGCCACCAGTGGATTTGGACAGGGTTCCTCCTACGAGCAGTACTTC

V gene: TRBV29-1
D gene: -
J gene: TRBJ2-5
clone size: few
CDR3 protein: CSVEGVETQYF
CDR3 DNA: TGCAGCGTTGAAGGCGTGGAGACCCAGTACTTC

V gene: TRBV28
D gene: TRBD1
J gene: TRBJ2-7
clone size: few
CDR3 protein: CASSSPGTDLNYEQYF
CDR3 DNA: TGTGCCAGCAGCTCCCCCGGGACAGATTTAAACTACGAGCAGTACTTC

V gene: TRBV3-1
D gene: TRBD2
J gene: TRBJ2-5
clone size: -
CDR3 protein: CASSRLAGGLETQYF
CDR3 DNA: TGTGCCAGCAGCCGGCTAGCGGGAGGTTTGGAGACCCAGTACTTC

V gene: TRBV20-1
D gene: TRBD2
J gene: TRBJ2-7
clone size: many
CDR3 protein: CSARDRLAGGREQYF
CDR3 DNA: TGCAGTGCTAGAGACCGACTAGCGGGAGGGAGGGAGCAGTACTTC

V gene: TRBV2
D gene: -
J gene: TRBJ2-7
clone size: few
CDR3 protein: CASSEGQIPYEQYF
CDR3 DNA: TGTGCCAGCAGTGAAGGGCAGATACCCTACGAGCAGTACTTC

V gene: TRBV2
D gene: TRBD2
J gene: TRBJ2-3
clone size: -
CDR3 protein: CASSDQRGALTDTQYF
CDR3 DNA: TGTGCCAGCAGTGACCAGCGGGGGGCCCTCACAGATACGCAGTATTTT

V gene: TRBV6-5
D gene: TRBD1
J gene: TRBJ1-2
clone size: -
CDR3 protein: CASTYGQDYGYTF
CDR3 DNA: TGTGCCAGCACCTACGGACAGGATTATGGCTACACCTTC

V gene: TRBV27
D gene: -
J gene: TRBJ2-1
clone size: few
CDR3 protein: CASSLLTGTYNEQFF
CDR3 DNA: TGTGCCAGCAGTTTATTAACAGGTACCTACAATGAGCAGTTCTTC

V gene: TRBV11-1
D gene: -
J gene: TRBJ1-1
clone size: -
CDR3 protein: CASSRHRLNTEAFF
CDR3 DNA: TGTGCCAGCAGTCGTCACAGGCTGAACACTGAAGCTTTCTTT

V gene: TRBV15
D gene: -
J gene: TRBJ2-1
clone size: -
CDR3 protein: CATSRVGKRQFF
CDR3 DNA: TGTGCCACCAGCAGAGTCGGGAAGCGGCAGTTCTTC